This TCR beta chain comes out of a study of cytomegalovirus exposure and HLA in healthy donors. Germline CDR1 DFQATT, CDR2 SNEGSKA (reference sequence). This CDR3 spans 11 amino acids. Trimming shortened V by 6 bases and J by 6 bases, and 10 bases separated the two germline ends. A multiplex PCR was run with 60 Vbeta primers and 13 Jbeta primers. Sequencing was performed with immunoSEQ multiplex PCR; in TCRdb, only in-frame clones are kept and a portion is missing. The profile shows about 120,000 clones, about 75% of them singletons. Points from the study as a whole: Some V segments, TRBV6-2 and TRBV6-3 among them, were indistinguishable and were therefore excluded.

On this clone: What it recognizes is unknown.

The sequenced material came from PBMCs. The V gene is TRBV20-1, the J gene TRBJ2-3, with a possible D match to TRBD2 (5 bases). This sequence originates from a man between 60 and 75 years old in good health and CMV-seropositive. The CDR3 nucleotides are TGCAGTGCCTATCTAGCCGATACGCAGTATTTT. This translates into CSAYLADTQYF.